These T cell receptor beta chains were read from a single sample in a study of T cells after yellow fever vaccination. From the 5' RACE reads, TCRdb called clonotypes with MiXCR, one entry per CDR3 protein. The sample has hundreds of thousands of distinct CDR3 sequences; around a fifth are singletons. The material sequenced was PBMCs, taken 21 days after the first yellow fever vaccination. The receptors were gathered from a man between 18 and 35 years old who received the YFV17D yellow fever vaccine. Each CDR3 is given with its conserved first and last residue. A D gene is named only where the DNA matches it firmly. For some rows the clone size is stated as once, few or many, or as a class when expanded; others skip it.

>TRBV27|-|TRBJ1-6|-
TGTGCCAGCAGTTTTCTAACAGAAAATAATTCACCCCTCCACTTT
CASSFLTENNSPLHF
>TRBV20-1|-|TRBJ1-4|TRBD1
TGCAGTGCTTACCAGTCGGGACAGGGTTCGGGAAAACTGTTTTTT
CSAYQSGQGSGKLFF
>TRBV2|-|TRBJ1-6|TRBD1
TGTGCCAGCAAGGGACAGGGCAATTCACCCCTCCACTTT
CASKGQGNSPLHF
>TRBV5-1|-|TRBJ1-1|TRBD1
TGCGCCAGCAGCTTGGCCTACAGGGGAATGAACACTGAAGCTTTCTTT
CASSLAYRGMNTEAFF
>TRBV20-1|-|TRBJ1-4|-
TGCAGTGCGGGGGGGAACGAAAAACTGTTTTTT
CSAGGNEKLFF
>TRBV24-1|-|TRBJ2-1|TRBD2
TGTGCCACCAGTCCACCCGGGGCGGGGGGGCTTAATGAGCAGTTCTTC
CATSPPGAGGLNEQFF
>TRBV11-3|-|TRBJ2-3|-
TGTGCCAGCAGCTTAGATGGGGGAGGTACGCAGTATTTT
CASSLDGGGTQYF
>TRBV10-3|few|TRBJ1-5|TRBD1
TGTGCCACCGGGACAGGTGATCAGCCCCAGCATTTT
CATGTGDQPQHF
>TRBV7-3|-|TRBJ2-1|TRBD2
TGTGCCAGCAGCCCAACCGGGACTAGGTTCGATGAGCAGTTCTTC
CASSPTGTRFDEQFF
>TRBV5-4|many|TRBJ2-3|-
TGTGCCAGCAGTTTATTCTCGACAGATACGCAGTATTTT
CASSLFSTDTQYF
>TRBV7-2|medium-sized|TRBJ2-7|TRBD2
TGTGCCAGCAGCCAAGGGACTAGCGGGAGCTCCTACGAGCAGTACTTC
CASSQGTSGSSYEQYF
>TRBV20-1|-|TRBJ1-5|-
TGCAGTGCTAGAGAGGGGACAAATCAGCCCCAGCATTTT
CSAREGTNQPQHF
>TRBV20-1|many|TRBJ1-6|-
TGCAGTGCGATGGACCTCGGGCCGTTGGGACCCCTCCACTTT
CSAMDLGPLGPLHF
>TRBV9|-|TRBJ1-2|-
TGTGCCAGCAGCGTAGCCACCCCCGGGGACTATGGCTACACCTTC
CASSVATPGDYGYTF
>TRBV12-3/TRBV12-4|-|TRBJ1-5|TRBD1
TGTGCCAGCAGTTTAGTTCGGACAGGGAATTATCGCAATCAGCCCCAGCATTTT
CASSLVRTGNYRNQPQHF
>TRBV20-1|-|TRBJ2-5|TRBD2
TGCAGTGCTAGAGATTTCGGCGGGGGGGCCGGGGAGACCCAGTACTTC
CSARDFGGGAGETQYF
>TRBV5-1|few|TRBJ1-4|-
TGCGCCAGCAGCTTGGGGGCAGCTAATGAAAAACTGTTTTTT
CASSLGAANEKLFF
>TRBV7-3|few|TRBJ1-1|-
TGTGCCAGCAGCTTAACCCGAGGGGGGAGGAACACTGAAGCTTTCTTT
CASSLTRGGRNTEAFF
>TRBV11-2|few|TRBJ1-3|-
TGTGCCAGCAGCAGAGGGGCCTCAGGAAACACCATATATTTT
CASSRGASGNTIYF
>TRBV7-9|-|TRBJ2-7|-
TGTGCCAGCAGCTTCTTCGAGGGGGCCTACGAGCAGTACTTC
CASSFFEGAYEQYF
>TRBV5-1|-|TRBJ1-6|-
TGCGCCAGCAGCTTGGGCGCGATGGGGCTGTCCTATAATTCACCCCTCCACTTT
CASSLGAMGLSYNSPLHF
>TRBV12-3/TRBV12-4|-|TRBJ1-2|-
TGTGCCAGCAGTTATGGCCAGGGAAACTTAAACTATGGCTACACCTTC
CASSYGQGNLNYGYTF
>TRBV5-1|-|TRBJ2-7|-
TGCGCCAGCAGCTTAGACAGCCTCACCTACGAGCAGTACTTC
CASSLDSLTYEQYF
>TRBV7-9|-|TRBJ1-1|-
TGTGCCAGCAGCTTAGGCGGGCGGAGGCAGACTGAAGCTTTCTTT
CASSLGGRRQTEAFF
>TRBV6-1|few|TRBJ2-4|-
TGTGCCAGCAGCCGAACCGGGCCCCGCTCGGGAAACATTCAGTACTTC
CASSRTGPRSGNIQYF
>TRBV20-1|few|TRBJ1-1|-
TGCAGTGTCGCCCTTTGGGGCTCGACTGGGGAAGCTTTCTTT
CSVALWGSTGEAFF
>TRBV18|many|TRBJ1-2|-
TGTGCCAGCTCAGGGGACGAAAAGGGATTGTATGGCTACACCTTC
CASSGDEKGLYGYTF
>TRBV5-1|few|TRBJ2-2|-
TGCGCCAGCAGCTTGTTTGCGAGCACGGGGGAGCTGTTTTTT
CASSLFASTGELFF
>TRBV12-5|few|TRBJ2-1|-
TGTGCTAGTGCCTTTCCGGACTCCTACAATGAGCAGTTCTTC
CASAFPDSYNEQFF
>TRBV29-1|few|TRBJ1-2|-
TGCAGCGTCCCAAACTGGGTAGGGCCCGGCTACACCTTC
CSVPNWVGPGYTF